The entry below describes one T cell receptor beta chain. The sample comes from a study of blood T cell repertoires in COVID-19. Germline CDR1 KGHSH, CDR2 LQKENI. The V segment lost 1 base and the J segment 6 bases; nucleotides outside the gene matches: 5. There are 16 residues in the CDR3. How the authors handled the data: Amplification of reference gene primers provided the estimated nucleated cell counts. Using immunoSEQ multiplex PCR, the repertoire was profiled, and TCRdb retains in-frame clones only, with some absent. V and J calls and clone size come straight from that table; D and trimming were deduced from the DNA. Altogether 55,000 to 75,000 clones are present, about 82% being singletons, with the ten largest covering 8.5% to 10%.

The chain recombines TRBV18 with TRBJ2-1, with 11 bases that match TRBD1. This sequence was found in a human donor in a cohort sampled during active COVID-19. The sample comprised peripheral blood. The CDR3 bases are TGTGCCAGCTCACCACGCGTCGGGACAGGGGGCAATGAGCAGTTCTTC. It translates to CASSPRVGTGGNEQFF.